The next 23 T cell receptor beta chains were all read from a single sample in a study of metastatic and nonmetastatic thyroid tumors. TCRdb reprocessed the PCR reads using MiXCR. Of about 15,000 clones in the sample, under 25% are singletons; the top ten hold 13%. Thyroid surgery was performed in patients who had received no treatment beforehand. Sequences were obtained from blood. These receptors all come from a female donor with papillary thyroid cancer or a benign thyroid nodule (not recorded which). Some clones in this sample may be carry-over from other donors' samples.

This rearrangement joins TRBV11-2 to TRBJ1-5; D gene unclear. CDR3 length: 13 amino acids. Germline values: CDR1 SGHAT, CDR2 FQNNGV. The V end was cut by 4 bases, the J end by 5 bases, with 9 bases between. CDR3 DNA sequence: TGTGCCAGCAGCTCGCCTGGTGATCAGCCCCAGCATTTT. It specifies CASSSPGDQPQHF.

There are many counts of this clone. This may come from a read error, since a much larger clone is one base off. Other nucleotide sequences from this sample produce the same CDR3. The J gene is TRBJ2-3, the V gene TRBV28; TRBD1 matches at 8 bases. The CDR3 has 17 residues. Trimming cost V 6 bases and J 0 bases; bases outside gene matches: 11. Germline V lookup: CDR1 MDHEN, CDR2 SYDVKM. The CDR3 is CASSLPQGASSTDTQYF. CDR3 coding DNA: TGTGCCAGCAGCTTACCCCAGGGGGCATCTAGCACAGATACGCAGTATTTT.

Worth noting for this clone: One end of the junction varies from germline; a read error may be responsible. The gene calls are TRBV20-1 and TRBJ1-2; a weak D match, TRBD1 (6 bases). This CDR3 is 15 amino acids long. The V gene's germline CDR1 is DFQATT and CDR2 SNEGSKA (reference sequence). The CDR3 loop is CSAKNDRTDLHGYTF. The CDR3 nucleotides are TGCAGCGCTAAAAATGACAGGACGGATCTTCATGGCTACACCTTC.

This clone was detected many times. This chain uses TRBV7-2 with TRBJ2-3; D unclear. V was clipped by 3 bases and J by 6 bases, with 10 bases between them. This CDR3 is 13 amino acids long. In germline, CDR1 is SGHTA, CDR2 FQGNSA. CDR3 DNA: TGTGCCAGCAGCTTTAATATGATGGATACGCAGTATTTT. Residues: CASSFNMMDTQYF.

This clone was observed at least ten times. This chain joins TRBV4-1 and TRBJ2-7, with D tentatively TRBD1 (7 bases). CDR3 size: 17 residues. The germline V gene encodes CDR1 MGHRA and CDR2 YSYEKL. Trimming took off 2 bases at V and 2 bases at J, with 19 bases between the two ends. CDR3 nucleotide sequence: TGCGCCAGCAGCCAACCACAGACAGGGACTTTCCCCTACGAGCAGTACTTC. Amino acids: CASSQPQTGTFPYEQYF.

In its sample, this clone is medium-sized (0.01 to 0.1%). The chain employs TRBV20-1 and TRBJ2-1; 11 positions match TRBD2. V lost 8 bases and J lost 6; bases outside the gene matches: 9. Germline CDR1 and CDR2: DFQATT and SNEGSKA (reference sequence). The CDR3 spans 14 residues. This chain's CDR3 is CSIPGTSGFNEQFF. The CDR3 nucleotides are TGCAGTATCCCCGGGACTAGCGGCTTCAATGAGCAGTTCTTC.

At least ten counts were recorded for this clone. This chain joins TRBV7-7 and TRBJ2-3; no reliable D call. Trimming took off 1 base at V and 4 bases at J, with 9 bases between the two ends. Germline loops: CDR1 SSHAT, CDR2 FNYEAQ (reference sequence). The CDR3 is 14 amino acids. CDR3 sequence: CASSLGLSSDTQYF. CDR3 nucleotides: TGTGCCAGCAGCTTAGGGCTATCATCAGATACGCAGTATTTT.

Within the sample, this clone is medium-sized. The chain joins TRBV20-1 to TRBJ2-7, with 13 bases lining up with TRBD2. The CDR3 loop spans 14 amino acids. CDR1 DFQATT and CDR2 SNEGSKA come from the germline V gene (reference sequence). Trimming cost V 6 bases and J 7 bases; bases outside gene matches: 9. Here the CDR3 reads CSAGLAGLRREQYF. CDR3 bases: TGCAGTGCGGGACTAGCGGGACTGCGTCGGGAGCAGTACTTC.

This clone was counted a single time. The chain recombines TRBV20-1 with TRBJ1-5, with unresolved D. The CDR3 is 13 residues long. Trimming stripped 3 bases from V and 5 bases from J, with 11 bases between. The germline gives CDR1 DFQATT, CDR2 SNEGSKA (reference sequence). CDR3 DNA: TGCAGTGCTAGCACACTTGAGGATCAGCCCCAGCATTTT. The encoded protein is CSASTLEDQPQHF.

This clone is deemed medium-sized. V gene TRBV28 combines with J gene TRBJ2-5, with TRBD1 identical over 7 bases. This CDR3 contains 16 residues. Germline CDR1 MDHEN, CDR2 SYDVKM. Unmatched junction bases numbered 11, after V lost 4 bases and J lost 3 bases. CDR3 protein: CASSSSGQRKEETQYF. The DNA for the CDR3 is TGTGCCAGCAGTTCATCGGGACAGCGAAAGGAAGAGACCCAGTACTTC.

This clone was observed a handful of times. The chain has TRBV28 and TRBJ1-5; TRBD1 is a possible D gene (5 bases). Trimming removed 5 bases from V and 4 bases from J, with 15 bases in between. The V gene's germline CDR1 is MDHEN and CDR2 SYDVKM. The CDR3 runs 15 residues. The CDR3 nucleotides are TGTGCCAGCAGTCCCAGGGATGATATTAATCAGCCCCAGCATTTT. Protein sequence: CASSPRDDINQPQHF.

In this sample, this clone is medium-sized. The gene calls are TRBV2 and TRBJ2-7; tentatively, D is TRBD1 (6 bases). The CDR3 length is 14 residues. Trimming stripped 8 bases from V and 2 bases from J, with 16 bases between. The germline gives CDR1 SNHLY, CDR2 FYNNEI. The CDR3 sequence is CASLSGDGTYEQYF. The CDR3 DNA reads TGTGCCAGCCTCTCAGGGGATGGGACCTACGAGCAGTACTTC.

By sample share, this clone is medium-sized. This chain links TRBV28 with TRBJ2-3; 13 bases align to TRBD2. This CDR3 is 16 amino acids long. Looked up from germline, CDR1 is MDHEN and CDR2 is SYDVKM. Germline trimming cut 1 base from V and 5 bases from J; bases unmatched to any gene: 3. DNA for the CDR3: TGTGCCAGCAGTTTATTTACTAGCGGGGGGGTAGATACGCAGTATTTT. This translates into CASSLFTSGGVDTQYF.

This chain links TRBV6-1 with TRBJ2-7; D gene unclear. The germline V and J ends were trimmed by 1 base and 4 bases, with 8 bases remaining between them. This CDR3 is built from 13 residues. CDR1 and CDR2 (germline): MNHNS, SASEGT. This CDR3 is CASSEEVGYEQYF. CDR3 sequence (DNA): TGTGCCAGCAGTGAAGAGGTCGGTTACGAGCAGTACTTC.

This clone was found many times. The chain is built from TRBV7-9 and TRBJ2-1; D is possibly TRBD1 (5 bases). The CDR3 spans 14 residues. Germline V lookup: CDR1 SEHNR, CDR2 FQNEAQ (reference sequence). V lost 9 bases, J lost 0 bases, and 12 bases lay in between. CDR3 sequence reads: CASGARSSYNEQFF. Here the CDR3 DNA reads TGTGCCAGTGGGGCGAGGAGCTCCTACAATGAGCAGTTCTTC.

The sample holds many counts of this clone. The chain joins TRBV4-3 to TRBJ2-1; TRBD2 matches at 7 bases. This CDR3 has 17 residues. V shed 1 base, J shed 0 bases, and the junction held 6 bases outside the gene matches. Germline V CDR1 and CDR2: LGHNA, YSLEER. This CDR3 is CASSQVIWDYSYNEQFF. The DNA for the CDR3 is TGCGCCAGCAGCCAAGTTATATGGGACTACTCCTACAATGAGCAGTTCTTC.

This clone is labeled medium-sized (0.01 to 0.1%). The V and J genes are TRBV2 and TRBJ2-3; 8 nucleotides line up with TRBD2. CDR1 and CDR2 from the germline V gene are SNHLY and FYNNEI. The CDR3 spans 14 residues. V shed 8 bases and J 0 bases; nucleotides not matched to a gene: 4. The CDR3 nucleotides are TGTGCCAGCTCTAGCGGGTATAGCACAGATACGCAGTATTTT. Its protein product is CASSSGYSTDTQYF.

The chain recombines TRBV19 with TRBJ2-2; D gene uncertain. Trimming pared 6 bases from V and 5 bases from J, leaving 13 bases between. The germline gives CDR1 LNHDA, CDR2 SQIVND (reference sequence). The CDR3 runs 14 residues. DNA of the CDR3: TGTGCCAGTAGCCTATACTGGTGTACCGGGGAGCTGTTTTTT. This codes for CASSLYWCTGELFF.

This clone was observed a handful of times. This may stem from a read error, because a much larger clone lies one nucleotide away. The same CDR3 can be traced to other DNA sequences in this sample. The rearrangement joins TRBV29-1 to TRBJ1-2, with D possibly TRBD1 on 6 matching bases. The germline V and J ends were trimmed by 5 bases and 3 bases, with 16 bases remaining between them. Germline loops: CDR1 SQVTM, CDR2 ANQGSEA. The CDR3 is made up of 14 amino acids. DNA of the CDR3: TGCAGCGTTTGGGGGGGCGCAGGTCACTATGGCTACACCTTC. This codes for CSVWGGAGHYGYTF.

V usage is TRBV6-5 and J usage is TRBJ2-1, with 7 bases identical to TRBD1. Germline CDR1 and CDR2: MNHEY and SVGAGI. This CDR3 comprises 13 residues. With 4 bases clipped from V and 7 bases from J, the junction kept 4 bases outside the gene matches. Here the CDR3 reads CASSSLQGNEQFF. The CDR3 coding sequence is TGTGCCAGCAGTTCCCTACAGGGGAATGAGCAGTTCTTC.

With regard to this clone: Relative to the germline gene, one junction end is altered; a read error may explain this. The chain recombines TRBV19 with TRBJ1-1; TRBD1 matches 7 bases. This CDR3 spans 14 amino acids. Germline V lookup: CDR1 LNHDA, CDR2 SQIVND (reference sequence). The CDR3 coding sequence is TGTGCCAGTAGTATACGAAAGGGGGCGGCTGAAGATTTCTTT. It encodes CASSIRKGAAEDFF.

By share, this clone ranks as medium-sized (0.01 to 0.1%). The chain recombines TRBV5-1 with TRBJ2-6; 7 nucleotides agree with TRBD1. The CDR3 totals 16 residues. Germline-derived CDR1 and CDR2 are SGHRS and YFSETQ. Trimming at V came to 4 bases and at J to 1 base, leaving 5 bases not matched to a gene. The DNA of the CDR3 is TGCGCCAGCAGCAAAGGACAGGAGTCTGGGGCCAACGTCCTGACTTTC. The encoded protein is CASSKGQESGANVLTF.

A remark on this clone: A read error may account for a junction end that differs from germline. V usage is TRBV6-2 or TRBV6-3 and J usage is TRBJ2-1; D not certain. This CDR3 comprises 14 residues. Germline lookup yields CDR1 MNHEY and CDR2 SVGEGT. CDR3 in DNA: TGTGCTAGCAGGAACCTTAACTCCTATAATGAGCAGTTCTTC. Translated: CASRNLNSYNEQFF.